This T cell receptor (beta chain) emerged from a study of cytomegalovirus exposure and HLA in healthy donors. On the study more broadly: Researchers found that roughly 81% of 398 genotyped donors fell within the Caucasian-associated ancestry cluster. Study conclusions and caveats: Using a false discovery rate of 0.05, a later analysis showed that roughly 16,000 TCR beta sequences were associated with HLA alleles. TCR beta V- and J-gene trimming, according to a later analysis, was linked to a missense DCLRE1C variant.

About this clone itself: Its matching antigen is unknown.

Healthy people donating bone marrow made up the donors. Amplification used 60 Vbeta primers and 13 Jbeta primers. The repertoire was sequenced with immunoSEQ multiplex PCR; TCRdb's copy has only in-frame clones and lacks some. The profile shows some 190,000 clones, more than 75% of them singletons. Sequencing was done on a sample of PBMCs. The clonotype comes from a woman aged 18-29 years in good health and CMV-seronegative.

CDR3 DNA: TGTGCCAGCAGTTTAGAGGGGGTACCTAACTATGGCTACACCTTC. Its protein product is CASSLEGVPNYGYTF. J is TRBJ1-2 and V is TRBV27; D may be TRBD1 (6 bases). The CDR3 covers 15 residues. Germline CDR1 reads MNHEY; CDR2 reads SMNVEV (reference sequence). The ends were cut back, 2 bases at V and 0 bases at J, with 10 bases in the middle.